Below, 32 T cell receptor beta chains from the same sample are listed, as sequenced in a study of T cell repertoires in cytomegalovirus infection. TCRdb re-called the reads through MiXCR, storing one row per CDR3 protein. This repertoire shows just over 450,000 distinct CDR3 sequences, about two fifths found once; its top ten account for around 44%. The antigens of these receptors remain unknown. This specimen consisted of cultured PBMCs, obtained from culture after CMV antigen stimulation. These receptors were collected from a human donor in good health (CMV status not recorded). Some clones in this sample may be carry-over from other donors' samples.

The rearrangement joins TRBV12-3 or TRBV12-4 to TRBJ1-1; a weak D match, TRBD1 (6 bases). Deletions cut 2 bases from V and 9 bases from J, with 16 bases between. This CDR3 has 14 amino acids. The CDR3 is CASSLIAGQIKAFF. The CDR3 DNA reads TGTGCCAGCAGTTTAATCGCCGGACAGATTAAAGCTTTCTTT.

This clonotype has just a few counts. The V and J genes are TRBV7-2 and TRBJ2-7; 9 bases match TRBD2. In germline, CDR1 is SGHTA, CDR2 FQGNSA. With 6 bases clipped from V and 0 bases from J, the junction kept 3 bases outside the gene matches. CDR3 length: 14 amino acids. The CDR3 bases are TGTGCCAGCAGGTCTAGCGGGGTCTCCTACGAGCAGTACTTC. It encodes CASRSSGVSYEQYF.

J is TRBJ2-2 and V is TRBV7-2; a weak D match, TRBD1 (6 bases). The CDR3 consists of 14 residues. Germline-derived CDR1 and CDR2 are SGHTA and FQGNSA. Trimming pared 2 bases from V and 6 bases from J, leaving 10 bases between. The CDR3 DNA follows: TGTGCCAGCAGCTTAACAGGGTGGGCCGGGGAGCTGTTTTTT. It specifies CASSLTGWAGELFF. The full variable domain, its missing parts supplied by reference TRBV7-2 and TRBJ2-2, is GAGVSQSPSNKVTEKGKDVELRCDPISGHTALYWYRQSLGQGLEFLIYFQGNSAPDKSGLPSDRFSAERTGGSVSTLTIQRTQQEDSAVYLCASSLTGWAGELFFGEGSRLTVL.

This clonotype was seen a single time. DNA of the CDR3: TGCGCCAGTAGGATCGGGGGGCCGTACAATGAGCAGTTCTTC. Translated: CASRIGGPYNEQFF. The chain joins TRBV5-1 to TRBJ2-1; tentatively, D is TRBD2 (7 bases). Per the germline V gene, CDR1 is SGHRS and CDR2 is YFSETQ. V lost 8 bases and J 4 bases, leaving 16 bases between the germline ends. This CDR3 has 14 residues.

The rearrangement joins TRBV19 to TRBJ1-2; D gene ambiguous. Deletions cut 7 bases from V and 4 bases from J, with 19 bases between. Germline V lookup: CDR1 LNHDA, CDR2 SQIVND (reference sequence). CDR3 length: 15 residues. In nucleotides, the CDR3 is TGTGCCAGTACTCGAGGACGACTGATTGGCTATGGCTACACCTTC. Translated: CASTRGRLIGYGYTF.

This clonotype was seen only a few times. The genes are TRBV7-2 and TRBJ2-5, with D perhaps TRBD2 (5 bases). The V end was cut by 5 bases, the J end by 4 bases, with 14 bases between. The CDR3 spans 14 residues. Germline CDR1 SGHTA, CDR2 FQGNSA. CDR3 DNA sequence: TGTGCCAGCAGCGTCACTAGTTTCGGAGAGACCCAGTACTTC. The encoded protein is CASSVTSFGETQYF.

The chain combines TRBV7-8 with TRBJ2-3; D is uncertain. The CDR3 runs to 15 residues. Per the germline V gene, CDR1 is SGHVS and CDR2 is FQNEAQ. V was trimmed by 5 bases and J by 2 bases, leaving 14 bases between them. As DNA, the CDR3 is TGTGCCAGCAGCCAGCTGGACCCCAACACAGATACGCAGTATTTT. It yields the protein CASSQLDPNTDTQYF. Filled out from reference TRBV7-8 and TRBJ2-3, the complete variable domain reads GAGVSQSPRYKVAKRGQDVALRCDPISGHVSLFWYQQALGQGPEFLTYFQNEAQLDKSGLPSDRFFAERPEGSVSTLKIQRTQQEDSAVYLCASSQLDPNTDTQYFGPGTRLTVL.

The rearrangement links TRBV19 to TRBJ1-6, with D perhaps matching TRBD1 (6 bases). V was cut by 7 bases and J by 4 bases, with 29 bases left in between. The CDR3 is made up of 20 amino acids. The germline V gene encodes CDR1 LNHDA and CDR2 SQIVND (reference sequence). CDR3 residues: CASNAKGHLFPPRYNSPLHF. The CDR3 DNA sequence: TGTGCCAGTAACGCCAAGGGACATCTATTCCCCCCAAGATATAATTCACCCCTCCACTTT.

The gene calls are TRBV7-2 and TRBJ2-3, with D perhaps assigned TRBD1 or TRBD2 (5 bases each). This CDR3 has 16 residues. Trimming left V 6 bases short and J 2 bases short, with 18 bases between. Looked up from germline, CDR1 is SGHTA and CDR2 is FQGNSA. CDR3 nucleotides: TGTGCCAGCAGTTCCGGGGCCCTACGCCTCACAGATACGCAGTATTTT. Translating it yields CASSSGALRLTDTQYF.

This chain uses TRBV7-3 with TRBJ2-7; 15 bases match TRBD2. The CDR3 covers 17 residues. V lost 4 bases to trimming and J lost 3 bases; unmatched junction nucleotides: 7. The germline gives CDR1 SGHTA, CDR2 FQGTGA. CDR3: CASSSGTSGGPNYEQYF. CDR3 nucleotide sequence: TGTGCCAGCAGCTCTGGGACTAGCGGGGGGCCCAACTACGAGCAGTACTTC.

The table lists this clonotype with a count of one. This chain uses TRBV11-2 with TRBJ2-2; maybe TRBD2 (6 bases). Trimming took off 2 bases at V and 3 bases at J, with 22 bases between the two ends. The CDR3 covers 19 residues. Germline loops: CDR1 SGHAT, CDR2 FQNNGV. CDR3 DNA sequence: TGTGCCAGCAGCTTAAGGGAGGAAGGCAGTTGGTATGACACCGGGGAGCTGTTTTTT. It specifies CASSLREEGSWYDTGELFF.

J is TRBJ2-7 and V is TRBV7-2; D could derive from TRBD1 or TRBD2 (6 bases each). The CDR3 is 16 amino acids. Germline V CDR1 and CDR2: SGHTA, FQGNSA. V was trimmed by 1 base and J by 6 bases, leaving 19 bases between them. CDR3 sequence: CASSLEAAKGGFEQYF. The CDR3 DNA reads TGTGCCAGCAGCTTAGAGGCCGCTAAGGGGGGATTCGAGCAGTACTTC.

The chain employs TRBV19 and TRBJ2-3; TRBD1 matches 7 bases. Germline V gene sequence: CDR1 LNHDA, CDR2 SQIVND (reference sequence). The CDR3 is 15 amino acids. The J segment lost 0 bases and the V segment lost 6 bases, leaving 6 bases of the junction unmatched. The CDR3: CASSWTGQSTDTQYF. DNA for the CDR3: TGTGCCAGTAGCTGGACAGGCCAGAGCACAGATACGCAGTATTTT.

This chain uses TRBV11-2 with TRBJ2-1; no definite D call. Between the trimmed V and J ends, which lost 4 bases and 7 bases, there was a span of 14 bases. CDR1 SGHAT and CDR2 FQNNGV come from the germline V gene. This CDR3 is 14 amino acids long. CDR3 DNA: TGTGCCAGCAGCTCGCTCCCAGCCTCGAATGAGCAGTTCTTC. Amino acids: CASSSLPASNEQFF. Filled out from reference TRBV11-2 and TRBJ2-1, the complete variable domain reads EAGVAQSPRYKIIEKRQSVAFWCNPISGHATLYWYQQILGQGPKLLIQFQNNGVVDDSQLPKDRFSAERLKGVDSTLKIQPAKLEDSAVYLCASSSLPASNEQFFGPGTRLTVL.

The J gene is TRBJ2-6, the V gene TRBV5-4; no firm D call. The CDR3 runs 16 residues. Germline CDR1 SGHNT, CDR2 YYREEE (reference sequence). Trimming left V 0 bases short and J 0 bases short, with 7 bases between. The DNA of the CDR3 is TGTGCCAGCAGCTTGGGAGGACCCTCTGGGGCCAACGTCCTGACTTTC. Protein sequence: CASSLGGPSGANVLTF.

The CDR3 DNA is TGTGCCAGCAGTTACCTCCGTGGGGAAGAGACCCAGTACTTC. It translates to CASSYLRGEETQYF. The chain combines TRBV2 with TRBJ2-5, with D unclear. The V end lost 5 bases, the J end lost 3 bases, and 13 bases lay between the germline ends. CDR3 length: 14 residues. The V gene's germline CDR1 is SNHLY and CDR2 FYNNEI. The whole variable domain, filled in from reference TRBV2 and TRBJ2-5, reads EPEVTQTPSHQVTQMGQEVILRCVPISNHLYFYWYRQILGQKVEFLVSFYNNEISEKSEIFDDQFSVERPDGSNFTLKIRSTKLEDSAMYFCASSYLRGEETQYFGPGTRLLVL.

The V and J genes are TRBV11-2 and TRBJ1-3; possible D gene TRBD1, 6 bases. The V end lost 5 bases, the J end lost 1 base, and 15 bases lay between the germline ends. This CDR3 has 16 amino acids. Germline V gene sequence: CDR1 SGHAT, CDR2 FQNNGV. CDR3 in DNA: TGTGCCAGCAGCCAACCCCTCACAGGGTCTGGAAACACCATATATTTT. Translation: CASSQPLTGSGNTIYF.

This clonotype was observed a few times. The chain has TRBV12-3 or TRBV12-4 and TRBJ2-1, with 13 bases lining up with TRBD2. CDR3 size: 14 residues. V shed 6 bases and J 8 bases; nucleotides not matched to a gene: 4. The CDR3 reads CASRRTSGRDEQFF. CDR3 DNA: TGTGCCAGCAGACGGACTAGCGGGAGAGATGAGCAGTTCTTC.

This clonotype was detected a few times. This chain connects TRBV6-5 to TRBJ2-7; D is perhaps TRBD1 or TRBD2 (5 bases each). Trimming pared 2 bases from V and 7 bases from J, leaving 24 bases between. The CDR3 runs 17 residues. CDR1 and CDR2 from the germline V gene are MNHEY and SVGAGI. CDR3 residues: CASSYAPRDEEIQEQYF. In DNA form, the CDR3 reads TGTGCCAGCAGTTACGCCCCCCGGGACGAAGAGATACAGGAGCAGTACTTC.

This clonotype was seen a few times. The chain carries TRBV5-1 and TRBJ1-1; possibly TRBD1 for D (6 bases). CDR1 SGHRS and CDR2 YFSETQ come from the germline V gene. The CDR3 totals 15 residues. Deletions cut 4 bases from V and 2 bases from J, with 15 bases between. CDR3 residues: CASSHGQTSNTEAFF. In DNA form, the CDR3 reads TGCGCCAGCAGCCACGGACAGACATCAAACACTGAAGCTTTCTTT.

The chain is built from TRBV12-3 or TRBV12-4 and TRBJ1-1, with D hard to call. The ends were cut back, 4 bases at V and 8 bases at J, with 14 bases in the middle. The CDR3 is 13 residues long. CDR3 coding DNA: TGTGCCAGCAGTTATCTCCAGGTGTCCGAAGCTTTCTTT. Amino acid sequence: CASSYLQVSEAFF.

This clonotype occurred many times. This sequence joins TRBV7-2 and TRBJ1-4; 7 bases match TRBD1. The ends lost 1 base at V and 5 bases at J; junction bases unmatched: 1. The CDR3 runs to 14 residues. Germline V lookup: CDR1 SGHTA, CDR2 FQGNSA. CDR3: CASSLGQGNEKLFF. The CDR3 DNA is TGTGCCAGCAGCTTAGGACAGGGCAATGAAAAACTGTTTTTT.

This CDR3 reads CASQSSNQPQHF. DNA for the CDR3: TGTGCCAGCCAGAGTAGCAATCAGCCCCAGCATTTT. The rearrangement joins TRBV28 to TRBJ1-5, with D uncertain. Trimming pared 8 bases from V and 0 bases from J, leaving 5 bases between. Germline CDR1 MDHEN, CDR2 SYDVKM. The CDR3 covers 12 residues.

This clonotype has more than one count but fewer than ten. This chain uses TRBV6-1 with TRBJ2-3, with D uncertain. Per germline, CDR1 MNHNS and CDR2 SASEGT. Trimming cost V 3 bases and J 4 bases, with 5 bases left between them. CDR3 length equals 12 residues. CDR3 sequence (DNA): TGTGCCAGCAGTGATTACGCAGATACGCAGTATTTT. Translating it yields CASSDYADTQYF.

This clonotype has only one observation. This chain uses TRBV2 with TRBJ1-6; 7 bases fit TRBD1. Germline lookup yields CDR1 SNHLY and CDR2 FYNNEI. The junction had 12 bases not matched to a gene; V was cut back by 7 bases and J by 0 bases. CDR3 length: 18 residues. CDR3 protein: CASTLTRDSFSYNSPLHF. The CDR3 region has the DNA TGTGCCAGCACCCTCACCCGGGACAGTTTCTCCTATAATTCACCCCTCCACTTT.

In its sample, this clonotype was seen a few times. The chain links TRBV7-2 to TRBJ2-1, with TRBD2 identical over 10 bases. The length of the CDR3 is 15 residues. CDR1 is SGHTA, CDR2 FQGNSA, per germline. With V trimmed by 3 bases and J by 7 bases, 6 bases remained unmatched. CDR3 in DNA: TGTGCCAGCAGCTTGGGCCTAGCGGGAGAGAATGAGCAGTTCTTC. Its protein is CASSLGLAGENEQFF.

V and J are TRBV6-8 and TRBJ2-2; 9 bases match TRBD1. Germline CDR1 and CDR2: MNHGY and SAAAGT. Trimming cost V 4 bases and J 3 bases; bases outside gene matches: 3. The CDR3 spans 15 residues. The CDR3 sequence is CASSSTGGHTGELFF. In DNA, the CDR3 is TGTGCCAGCAGTTCGACAGGGGGACACACCGGGGAGCTGTTTTTT.

The chain uses TRBV19 and TRBJ2-1; the match to TRBD2 covers 9 bases. V lost 5 bases, J lost 2 bases, and 4 bases stayed unmatched. The CDR3 is made up of 15 amino acids. Germline CDR1 and CDR2: LNHDA and SQIVND (reference sequence). The chain's CDR3 is CASSHSGRAYNEQFF. In nucleotides, the CDR3 is TGTGCCAGTAGTCATAGCGGGAGAGCCTACAATGAGCAGTTCTTC.

This clonotype was detected only a few times. The chain links TRBV2 to TRBJ2-3, with 7 bases lining up with TRBD1. With 8 bases clipped from V and 5 bases from J, the junction kept 13 bases outside the gene matches. The CDR3 consists of 15 residues. The germline CDR1 and CDR2 sequences are SNHLY and FYNNEI. CDR3 region: CASPPTGDRGDTQYF. CDR3 in DNA: TGTGCCAGCCCACCAACAGGGGATCGGGGAGATACGCAGTATTTT. The variable domain in full, with the rest retrieved from reference TRBV2 and TRBJ2-3, is EPEVTQTPSHQVTQMGQEVILRCVPISNHLYFYWYRQILGQKVEFLVSFYNNEISEKSEIFDDQFSVERPDGSNFTLKIRSTKLEDSAMYFCASPPTGDRGDTQYFGPGTRLTVL.

This rearrangement joins TRBV7-8 to TRBJ2-2; 11 positions agree with TRBD2. The CDR3 consists of 15 residues. CDR1 is SGHVS, CDR2 FQNEAQ, per germline. Losses at the gene ends were 8 bases for V and 7 bases for J; bases not matched to a gene: 9. The CDR3 sequence is CASSIAGGRGGELFF. The CDR3 DNA reads TGTGCCAGCTCGATAGCGGGGGGGCGCGGCGGGGAGCTGTTTTTT.

This clonotype has ten or more counts. The V gene is TRBV7-8, the J gene TRBJ2-3; D remains ambiguous. This CDR3 is 14 amino acids long. V lost 1 base and J 6 bases, leaving 11 bases between the germline ends. Germline CDR1 SGHVS, CDR2 FQNEAQ. The CDR3: CASSLVISWDTQYF. CDR3 coding DNA: TGTGCCAGCAGCTTAGTTATTAGCTGGGATACGCAGTATTTT.

This clonotype was counted between two and nine times. The chain carries TRBV10-3 and TRBJ1-2; 8 bases fit TRBD1. The CDR3 is made up of 13 amino acids. V trimming: 2 bases; J trimming: 4 bases; junction bases outside the gene matches: 0. Germline V CDR1 and CDR2: ENHRY, SYGVKD. CDR3: CAISEDRGYGYTF. CDR3 bases: TGTGCCATCAGTGAGGACAGGGGCTATGGCTACACCTTC.